A selection of T cell receptor beta chains follows, all from one sample in a study of cytomegalovirus exposure and HLA in healthy donors. Repertoires were generated with immunoSEQ multiplex PCR, while TCRdb's copy carries only in-frame clones and drops some. The sample carries more than 150,000 clones, roughly 87% recorded once. Material for sequencing was PBMCs. These receptors all come from a girl under two years old in good health and CMV-seronegative. Both conserved end residues are part of each CDR3. D genes are given only for firm matches. Clone size, where shown, is once, few, many, or a class for clones that have expanded.

cdr3_nt	cdr3_aa	d_call	clone_size	v_call	j_call
TGTGCCAGTAGTACTAGCGGGCCTCTCTTGAATGAGCAGTTCTTC	CASSTSGPLLNEQFF	TRBD2	.	TRBV19	TRBJ2-1
TGTGCCAGCAGCTTAGACCGGACAGGGAATCAGCCCCAGCATTTT	CASSLDRTGNQPQHF	TRBD1	.	TRBV7-9	TRBJ1-5
TGTGCCAGCAGCTCAAAGGGAGAAGAGCAGTACTTC	CASSSKGEEQYF	.	.	TRBV21-1	TRBJ2-7
TGTGCCAGCTCACCAGGGACAGGGAATTCACCCCTCCACTTT	CASSPGTGNSPLHF	TRBD1	once	TRBV18	TRBJ1-6
TGTGCCAGCTCACCTTCGGGACAGGGTGAAGCTTTCTTT	CASSPSGQGEAFF	TRBD1	.	TRBV18	TRBJ1-1
TGTGCCAGCAGCTTGGCGGCAGGGGGCTTTCGGGAGCAGTACTTC	CASSLAAGGFREQYF	TRBD1	.	TRBV7-3	TRBJ2-7
TGCGCCAGCAGCTTGGCTCTAGGCACAGAGACCCAGTACTTC	CASSLALGTETQYF	.	.	TRBV5-1	TRBJ2-5
TGTGCCAGTAGTATAGTTCCAGGGGGGACCTACGAGCAGTACTTC	CASSIVPGGTYEQYF	.	.	TRBV19	TRBJ2-7
TGCGCCAGCCGAGGGCACGGGAATATCGCCAAAAACATTCAGTACTTC	CASRGHGNIAKNIQYF	.	.	TRBV4-1	TRBJ2-4
TGTGCCAGCAGTGCGGACAGGGACACTGAAGCTTTCTTT	CASSADRDTEAFF	TRBD1	.	TRBV6-1	TRBJ1-1
TGTGCCAGCAGTTACTCCAGGACAGGCCCTTACGAGCAGTACTTC	CASSYSRTGPYEQYF	TRBD1	.	TRBV6-5	TRBJ2-7
TGTGCCATTAGCGGGACTAGCGGGGGGGCCTCCTACAATGAGCAGTTCTTC	CAISGTSGGASYNEQFF	TRBD2	.	TRBV10-3	TRBJ2-1
TGCGCCAGTACCCTTCGACTAGCGGCCTCCTACGAGCAGTACTTC	CASTLRLAASYEQYF	TRBD2	.	TRBV19	TRBJ2-7
TGTGCCAGCAGCTTAGCACCTACCGGTTTTCGAGTCGAGCAGTACTTC	CASSLAPTGFRVEQYF	.	.	TRBV7-2	TRBJ2-7
TGTGCCAGTAGTCCGCCCGGCAGGGGCAGTAACTATGGCTACACCTTC	CASSPPGRGSNYGYTF	.	.	TRBV19	TRBJ1-2
TGTGCCTGGGACAGCCCCAATCAGCCCCAGCATTTT	CAWDSPNQPQHF	.	.	TRBV30	TRBJ1-5
TGTGCCAGCAGCACACTAGCGGGGGGCATGTACAATGAGCAGTTCTTC	CASSTLAGGMYNEQFF	TRBD2	once	TRBV14	TRBJ2-1
TGTGCCAGCAGTGAAGGGGTCAGGGGGGTCGAGACCCAGTACTTC	CASSEGVRGVETQYF	.	.	TRBV25-1	TRBJ2-5
TGTGCCAGTACTCCCCTAGCGGGAGTCCACTGGGCGGCCCAGTACTTC	CASTPLAGVHWAAQYF	TRBD2	.	TRBV27	TRBJ2-5
TGTGCCAGCAGTTCTACCGGAGGGGCCGAGCAGTACTTC	CASSSTGGAEQYF	.	.	TRBV5-4	TRBJ2-7
TGCGCCAGCACCTTAGCCCGGGACAGTTGCTCCTACGAGCAGTACTTC	CASTLARDSCSYEQYF	TRBD1	.	TRBV10-1	TRBJ2-7
TGCGCCAGCAGCGGAGGGGGCAGCTCCTACGAGCAGTACTTC	CASSGGGSSYEQYF	.	.	TRBV5-1	TRBJ2-7
TGTGCCAGCAGCTTTGGGGCGACAACTAATGAAAAACTGTTTTTT	CASSFGATTNEKLFF	.	.	TRBV5-8	TRBJ1-4
TGTGCCAGCAGCTTAATTACAGGCACATCCTACGAGCAGTACTTC	CASSLITGTSYEQYF	.	once	TRBV5-6	TRBJ2-7
TGCGCCAGCAGCTTGGGTCGGGGGGAAGGGTACGAGCAGTACTTC	CASSLGRGEGYEQYF	TRBD2	.	TRBV5-1	TRBJ2-7
TGTGCCAGAAGCTCGGGACAGGATAGCAATCAGCCCCAGCATTTT	CARSSGQDSNQPQHF	TRBD1	.	TRBV5-3	TRBJ1-5
TGTGCCAGCAGTCAAGACAGGGGTAGGGGTTCACCCCTCCACTTT	CASSQDRGRGSPLHF	TRBD1	.	TRBV6-5	TRBJ1-6
TGTGCCAGCAGCTTAGGACGCTTGCGGGGGGGCTCCGAGCAGTACTTC	CASSLGRLRGGSEQYF	TRBD2	.	TRBV7-2	TRBJ2-7
TGTGCCAGCAGCGAAGAGGGCGCACCCTACGAGCAGTACTTC	CASSEEGAPYEQYF	.	.	TRBV9	TRBJ2-7
TGCGCCAGCAGCCTCCGGACTAGCAATAACAATGAGCAGTTCTTC	CASSLRTSNNNEQFF	TRBD2	.	TRBV5-1	TRBJ2-1
TGTGCCAGCAGTTATGGACAAACCTCTGGAAACACCATATATTTT	CASSYGQTSGNTIYF	.	.	TRBV6-6	TRBJ1-3
TGTGCCAGCAGCAAACGGGGTCAGCCCCAGCATTTT	CASSKRGQPQHF	.	.	TRBV27	TRBJ1-5
TGTGCCAGCAGCTCCTCGACAAACCCCGGGACAAACCACAATGAGCAGTTCTTC	CASSSSTNPGTNHNEQFF	.	once	TRBV9	TRBJ2-1
TGTGCCAGCAGCCAACGAAAAACAGGGACGGAAGCTTTCTTT	CASSQRKTGTEAFF	.	once	TRBV14	TRBJ1-1
TGTGCCAGCAGCTTAGTAGGATTCAGGGCCGGGGATACGCAGTATTTT	CASSLVGFRAGDTQYF	.	.	TRBV11-2	TRBJ2-3
TGTGCCAGCTCAACTAGCGGGGCCTGGAACACCGGGGAGCTGTTTTTT	CASSTSGAWNTGELFF	TRBD2	.	TRBV18	TRBJ2-2
TGCAGCGTTGGTCCGCGTCGCCCAGATACGCAGTATTTT	CSVGPRRPDTQYF	.	.	TRBV29-1	TRBJ2-3
TGTGCCAGCAGCTTATACGGCCTTAACAGGGAAAGAGCCTACGAGCAGTACTTC	CASSLYGLNRERAYEQYF	.	.	TRBV7-2	TRBJ2-7
TGTGCCAGCAGTGAGACTAGCGGGAGTACCGGGGAGCTGTTTTTT	CASSETSGSTGELFF	TRBD2	once	TRBV25-1	TRBJ2-2
TGTGCCAGCAGCCCCGGGGTAGCGGGAGCTTACGAGCAGTACTTC	CASSPGVAGAYEQYF	TRBD2	.	TRBV7-9	TRBJ2-7